This T cell receptor (beta chain) was documented in a study of blood T cell repertoires in COVID-19. Study in general: Acute and convalescent COVID-19 specimens originated in the United States, Italy and Spain. In each case, the material was cDNA or gDNA derived from T cells, B-cell-depleted T cells, or PBMCs.

Losses at the gene ends were 6 bases for V and 5 bases for J; bases not matched to a gene: 13. CDR3 length equals 15 residues. Germline V lookup: CDR1 SGHTS, CDR2 YDEGEE. Under the authors' procedure: Estimation of nucleated cell counts was performed using reference gene primer amplification. Profiled with immunoSEQ multiplex PCR; TCRdb holds only in-frame clones, not every one. V and J calls and clone size are given by that table; D and trimming were obtained from the DNA. The data show around 130,000 clones, approximately 84% seen once. Sequencing was carried out using peripheral blood. The TCR comes from a human donor in a cohort sampled during active COVID-19. The rearrangement links TRBV5-8 to TRBJ1-2; TRBD1 agrees at 7 bases. Written as DNA, the CDR3 is TGTGCCAGCACCCTGGGACAGCTGGGAGGTTATGGCTACACCTTC. Translated: CASTLGQLGGYGYTF.